This TCR beta chain emerged from a study of T cell responses to AZD1222 COVID-19 vaccine. The data were produced by immunoSEQ multiplex PCR, yet TCRdb's version contains in-frame clones alone and is incomplete. The sample contains 100,000 or so clones, roughly 90% of which appear only once. With regard to this clone: What it binds is unknown.

CDR1 is SGHRS, CDR2 YFSETQ, per germline. V dropped 5 bases and J dropped 6; count of bases not matched to a gene: 14. CDR3 length equals 17 residues. Study results and caveats: Dominant CD4 TCR responses targeted spike regions 160-218 and 743-854. Baseline seropositives among AZD1222 recipients totaled only five to seven. An increase in Spike-specific TCR breadth and depth was observed after two AZD1222 doses.

Specimen: peripheral blood, collected on day 0 of AZD1222 vaccination. The chain couples TRBV5-1 to TRBJ2-2, with 9 positions matching TRBD2. This sequence originates from an adult in good health. CDR3 DNA sequence: TGCGCCAGCAGTTATGGAGGGGCTAGCGGGGACTCCGGGGAGCTGTTTTTT. It yields the protein CASSYGGASGDSGELFF.